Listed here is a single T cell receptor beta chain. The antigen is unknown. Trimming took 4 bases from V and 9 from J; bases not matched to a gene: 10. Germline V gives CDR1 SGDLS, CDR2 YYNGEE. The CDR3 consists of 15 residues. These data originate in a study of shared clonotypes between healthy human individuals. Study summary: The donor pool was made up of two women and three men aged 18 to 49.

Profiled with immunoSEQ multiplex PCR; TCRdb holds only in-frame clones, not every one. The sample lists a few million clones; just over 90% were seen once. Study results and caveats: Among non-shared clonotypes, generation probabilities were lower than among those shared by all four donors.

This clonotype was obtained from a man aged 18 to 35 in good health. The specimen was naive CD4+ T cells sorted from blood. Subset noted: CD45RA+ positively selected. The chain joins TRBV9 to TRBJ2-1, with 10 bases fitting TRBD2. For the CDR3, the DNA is TGTGCCAGCAGCTTCGAACTAGCGGGGCTTGGTGAGCAGTTCTTC. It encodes CASSFELAGLGEQFF.